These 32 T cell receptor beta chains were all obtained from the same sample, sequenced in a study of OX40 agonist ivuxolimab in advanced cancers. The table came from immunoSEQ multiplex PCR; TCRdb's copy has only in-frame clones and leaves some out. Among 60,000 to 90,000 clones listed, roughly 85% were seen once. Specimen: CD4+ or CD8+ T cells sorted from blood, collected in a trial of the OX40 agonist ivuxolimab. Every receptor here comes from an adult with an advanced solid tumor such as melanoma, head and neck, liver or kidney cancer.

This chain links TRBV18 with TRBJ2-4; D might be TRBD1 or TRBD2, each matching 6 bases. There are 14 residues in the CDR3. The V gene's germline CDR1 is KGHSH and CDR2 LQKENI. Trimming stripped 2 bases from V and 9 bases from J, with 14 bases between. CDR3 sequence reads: CASSPAGGQGIQYF. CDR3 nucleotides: TGTGCCAGCTCACCAGCCGGGGGCCAGGGCATTCAGTACTTC.

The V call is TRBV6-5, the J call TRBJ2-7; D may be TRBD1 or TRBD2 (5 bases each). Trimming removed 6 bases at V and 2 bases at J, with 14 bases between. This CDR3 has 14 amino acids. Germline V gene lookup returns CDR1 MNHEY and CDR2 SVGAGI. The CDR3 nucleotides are TGTGCCAGCAGATCTCGGGGCAGCACCTACGAGCAGTACTTC. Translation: CASRSRGSTYEQYF.

CDR3 nucleotide sequence: TGTGCCAGCAGCCCGAGAACAGGGTCCGGGGCCAACGTCCTGACTTTC. Residues: CASSPRTGSGANVLTF. This chain uses TRBV7-2 with TRBJ2-6; possibly TRBD1 for D (6 bases). The CDR3 is 16 amino acids. The germline CDR1 and CDR2 sequences are SGHTA and FQGNSA. V lost 5 bases and J lost 4, with 15 bases in between.

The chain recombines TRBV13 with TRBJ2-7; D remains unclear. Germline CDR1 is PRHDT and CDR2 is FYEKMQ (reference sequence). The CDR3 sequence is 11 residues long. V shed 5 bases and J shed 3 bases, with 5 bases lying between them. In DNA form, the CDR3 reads TGTGCCAGCAGCCGCCTCTACGAGCAGTACTTC. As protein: CASSRLYEQYF.

The CDR3 reads CASSFTTVNTEAFF. CDR3 DNA sequence: TGTGCCAGCAGCTTCACGACGGTGAACACTGAAGCTTTCTTT. The chain combines TRBV7-8 with TRBJ1-1; no firm D call. The V end was cut by 3 bases, the J end by 0 bases, with 8 bases between. Looked up from germline, CDR1 is SGHVS and CDR2 is FQNEAQ. The CDR3 consists of 14 residues.

The CDR3 sequence: CASSIETWDRPKLFF. The CDR3 DNA follows: TGTGCCAGTAGTATAGAAACCTGGGACAGACCAAAACTGTTTTTT. The chain is built from TRBV19 and TRBJ1-4, with 7 positions matching TRBD1. Germline V gene sequence: CDR1 LNHDA, CDR2 SQIVND (reference sequence). Trimming removed 0 bases from V and 10 bases from J; junction bases left unmatched: 8. The CDR3 totals 15 residues.

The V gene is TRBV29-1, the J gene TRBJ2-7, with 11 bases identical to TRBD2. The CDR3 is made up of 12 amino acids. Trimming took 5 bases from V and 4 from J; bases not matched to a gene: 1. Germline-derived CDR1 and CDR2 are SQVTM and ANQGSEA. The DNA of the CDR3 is TGCAGCGTTCGACTAGCGGGGTACGAGCAGTACTTC. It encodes CSVRLAGYEQYF.

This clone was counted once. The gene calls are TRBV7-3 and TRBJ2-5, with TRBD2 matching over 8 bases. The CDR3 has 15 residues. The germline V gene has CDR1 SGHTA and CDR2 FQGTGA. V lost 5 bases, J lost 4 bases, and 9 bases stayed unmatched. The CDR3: CASSPRTSSGETQYF. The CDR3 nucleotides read TGTGCCAGCAGCCCCCGGACTAGCTCGGGAGAGACCCAGTACTTC.

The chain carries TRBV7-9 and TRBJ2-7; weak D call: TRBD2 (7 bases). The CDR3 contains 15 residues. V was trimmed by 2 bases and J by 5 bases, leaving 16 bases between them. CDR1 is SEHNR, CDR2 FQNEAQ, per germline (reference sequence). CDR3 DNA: TGTGCCAGCAGCTTACAAGGGGGGGCACCCCACGAGCAGTACTTC. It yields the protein CASSLQGGAPHEQYF.

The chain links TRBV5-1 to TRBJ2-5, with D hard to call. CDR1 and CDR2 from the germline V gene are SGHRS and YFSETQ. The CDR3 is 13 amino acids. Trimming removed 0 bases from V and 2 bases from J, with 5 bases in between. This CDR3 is CASSLDTQETQYF. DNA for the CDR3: TGCGCCAGCAGCTTGGATACTCAAGAGACCCAGTACTTC.

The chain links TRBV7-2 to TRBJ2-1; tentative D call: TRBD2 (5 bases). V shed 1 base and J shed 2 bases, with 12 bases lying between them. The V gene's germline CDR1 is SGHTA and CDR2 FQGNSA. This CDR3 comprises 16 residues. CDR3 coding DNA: TGTGCCAGCAGCTTAGACACTAGTCGGCCCTACAATGAGCAGTTCTTC. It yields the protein CASSLDTSRPYNEQFF.

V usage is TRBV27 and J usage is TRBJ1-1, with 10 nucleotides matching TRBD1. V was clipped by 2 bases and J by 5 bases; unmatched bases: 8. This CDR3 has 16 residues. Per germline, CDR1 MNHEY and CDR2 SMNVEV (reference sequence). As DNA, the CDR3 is TGTGCCAGCAGTTTAAATCCGACAGGGGGCCTGACTGAAGCTTTCTTT. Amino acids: CASSLNPTGGLTEAFF.

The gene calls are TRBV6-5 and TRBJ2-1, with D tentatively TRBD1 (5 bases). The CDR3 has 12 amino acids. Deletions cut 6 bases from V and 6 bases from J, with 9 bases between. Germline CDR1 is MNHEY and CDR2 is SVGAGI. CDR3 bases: TGTGCCAGCAGACCCGACAGCAATGAGCAGTTCTTC. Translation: CASRPDSNEQFF.

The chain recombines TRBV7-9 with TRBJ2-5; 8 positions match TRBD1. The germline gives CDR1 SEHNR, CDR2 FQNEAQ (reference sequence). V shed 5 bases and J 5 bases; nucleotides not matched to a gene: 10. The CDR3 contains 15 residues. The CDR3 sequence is CASSSGQGGSETQYF. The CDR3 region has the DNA TGTGCCAGCAGCAGCGGACAGGGAGGATCCGAGACCCAGTACTTC.

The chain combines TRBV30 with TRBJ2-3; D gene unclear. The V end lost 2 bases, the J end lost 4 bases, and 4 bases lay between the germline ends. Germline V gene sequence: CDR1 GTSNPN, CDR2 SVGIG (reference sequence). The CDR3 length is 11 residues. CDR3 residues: CAWSLSDTQYF. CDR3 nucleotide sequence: TGTGCCTGGAGTTTATCAGATACGCAGTATTTT.

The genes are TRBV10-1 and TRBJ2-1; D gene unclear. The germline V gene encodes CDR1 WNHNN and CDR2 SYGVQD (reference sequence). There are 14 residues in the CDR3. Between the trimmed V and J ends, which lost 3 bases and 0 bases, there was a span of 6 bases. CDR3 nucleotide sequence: TGCGCCAGCAGTGATACCGACTCCTACAATGAGCAGTTCTTC. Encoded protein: CASSDTDSYNEQFF.

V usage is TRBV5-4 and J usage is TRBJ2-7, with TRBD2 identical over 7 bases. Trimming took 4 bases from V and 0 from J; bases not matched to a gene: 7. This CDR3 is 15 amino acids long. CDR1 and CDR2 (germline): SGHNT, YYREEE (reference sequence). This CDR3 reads CASSAGLADSYEQYF. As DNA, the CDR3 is TGTGCCAGCAGCGCCGGGCTAGCGGACTCCTACGAGCAGTACTTC.

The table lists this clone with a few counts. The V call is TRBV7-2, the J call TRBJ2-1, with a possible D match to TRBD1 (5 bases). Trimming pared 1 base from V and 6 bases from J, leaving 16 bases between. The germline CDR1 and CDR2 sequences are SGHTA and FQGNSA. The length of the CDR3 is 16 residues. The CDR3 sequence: CASSLGGQGRLNEQFF. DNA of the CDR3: TGTGCCAGCAGCTTAGGGGGCCAGGGTCGCCTCAATGAGCAGTTCTTC.

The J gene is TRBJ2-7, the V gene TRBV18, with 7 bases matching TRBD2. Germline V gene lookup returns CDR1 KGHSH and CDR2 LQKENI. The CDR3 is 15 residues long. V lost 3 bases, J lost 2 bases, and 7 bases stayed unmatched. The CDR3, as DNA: TGTGCCAGCTCACCTAGTTCGGGGGGTACCTACGAGCAGTACTTC. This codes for CASSPSSGGTYEQYF.

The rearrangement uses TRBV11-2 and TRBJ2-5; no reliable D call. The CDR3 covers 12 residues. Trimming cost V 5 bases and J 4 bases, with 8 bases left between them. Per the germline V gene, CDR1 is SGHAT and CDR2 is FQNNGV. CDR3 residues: CASSRTPETQYF. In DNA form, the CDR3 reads TGTGCCAGCAGCCGTACCCCAGAGACCCAGTACTTC.

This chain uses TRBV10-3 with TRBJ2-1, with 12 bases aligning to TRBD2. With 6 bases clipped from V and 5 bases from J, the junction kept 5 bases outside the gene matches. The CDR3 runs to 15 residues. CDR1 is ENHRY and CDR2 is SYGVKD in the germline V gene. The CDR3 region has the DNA TGTGCCATCAGCAGAGCTAGCGGGAGGGACAATGAGCAGTTCTTC. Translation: CAISRASGRDNEQFF.

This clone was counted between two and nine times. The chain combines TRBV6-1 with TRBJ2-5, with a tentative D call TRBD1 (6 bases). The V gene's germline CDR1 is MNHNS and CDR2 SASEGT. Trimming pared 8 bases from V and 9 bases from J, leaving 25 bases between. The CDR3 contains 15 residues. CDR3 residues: CASRRDLGLGASQYF. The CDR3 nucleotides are TGTGCCAGCCGAAGGGACCTGGGGCTGGGGGCGTCCCAGTACTTC.

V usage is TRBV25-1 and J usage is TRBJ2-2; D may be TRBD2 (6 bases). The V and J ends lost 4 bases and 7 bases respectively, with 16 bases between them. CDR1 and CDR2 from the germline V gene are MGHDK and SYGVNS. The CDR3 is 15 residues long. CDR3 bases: TGTGCCAGCAGTGGGCGGAGCGGGCGGCACGGGGAGCTGTTTTTT. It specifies CASSGRSGRHGELFF.

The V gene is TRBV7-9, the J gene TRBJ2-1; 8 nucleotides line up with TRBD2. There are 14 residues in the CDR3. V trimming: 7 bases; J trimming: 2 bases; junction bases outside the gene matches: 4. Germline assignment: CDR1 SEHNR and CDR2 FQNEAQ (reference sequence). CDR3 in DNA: TGTGCCAGCACCAGAGCGGGAGCCTACAATGAGCAGTTCTTC. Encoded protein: CASTRAGAYNEQFF.

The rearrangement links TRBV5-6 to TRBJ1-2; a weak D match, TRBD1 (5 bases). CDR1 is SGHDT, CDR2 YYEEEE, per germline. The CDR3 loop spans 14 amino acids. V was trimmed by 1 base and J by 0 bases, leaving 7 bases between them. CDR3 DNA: TGTGCCAGCAGCTTGACAGGATCTAACTATGGCTACACCTTC. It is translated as CASSLTGSNYGYTF.

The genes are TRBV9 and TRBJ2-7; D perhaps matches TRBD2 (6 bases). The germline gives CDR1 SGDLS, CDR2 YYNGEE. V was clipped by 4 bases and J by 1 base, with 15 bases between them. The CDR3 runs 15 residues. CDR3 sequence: CASSPGGRHSYEQYF. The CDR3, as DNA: TGTGCCAGCAGCCCCGGGGGTCGACATTCCTACGAGCAGTACTTC. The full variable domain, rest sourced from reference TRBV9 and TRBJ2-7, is DSGVTQTPKHLITATGQRVTLRCSPRSGDLSVYWYQQSLDQGLQFLIQYYNGEERAKGNILERFSAQQFPDLHSELNLSSLELGDSALYFCASSPGGRHSYEQYFGPGTRLTVT.

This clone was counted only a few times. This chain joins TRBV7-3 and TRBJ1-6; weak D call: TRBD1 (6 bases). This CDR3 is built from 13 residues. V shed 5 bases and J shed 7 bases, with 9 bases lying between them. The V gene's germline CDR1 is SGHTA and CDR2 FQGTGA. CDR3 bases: TGTGCCAGCAGCAGACAGGCAAATTCACCCCTCCACTTT. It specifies CASSRQANSPLHF. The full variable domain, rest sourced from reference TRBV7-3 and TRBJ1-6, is GAGVSQTPSNKVTEKGKYVELRCDPISGHTALYWYRQSLGQGPEFLIYFQGTGAADDSGLPNDRFFAVRPEGSVSTLKIQRTERGDSAVYLCASSRQANSPLHFGNGTRLTVT.

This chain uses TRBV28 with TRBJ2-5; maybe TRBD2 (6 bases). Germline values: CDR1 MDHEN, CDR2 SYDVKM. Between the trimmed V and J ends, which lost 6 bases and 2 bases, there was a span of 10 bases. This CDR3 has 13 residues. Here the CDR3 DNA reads TGTGCCAGCAGAGGGACTGCTCAAGAGACCCAGTACTTC. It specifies CASRGTAQETQYF.

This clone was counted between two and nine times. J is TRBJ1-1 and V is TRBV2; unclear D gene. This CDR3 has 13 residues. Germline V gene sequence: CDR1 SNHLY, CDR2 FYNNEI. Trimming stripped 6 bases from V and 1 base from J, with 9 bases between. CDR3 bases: TGTGCCAGCAGGAAGACGGAGAACACTGAAGCTTTCTTT. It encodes CASRKTENTEAFF.

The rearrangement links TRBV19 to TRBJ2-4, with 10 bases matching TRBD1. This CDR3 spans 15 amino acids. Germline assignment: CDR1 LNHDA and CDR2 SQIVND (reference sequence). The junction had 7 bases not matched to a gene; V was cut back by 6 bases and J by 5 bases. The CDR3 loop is CASSLDRGLENIQYF. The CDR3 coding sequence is TGTGCCAGTAGCCTCGACAGGGGGCTGGAAAACATTCAGTACTTC. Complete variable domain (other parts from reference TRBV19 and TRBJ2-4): DGGITQSPKYLFRKEGQNVTLSCEQNLNHDAMYWYRQDPGQGLRLIYYSQIVNDFQKGDIAEGYSVSREKKESFPLTVTSAQKNPTAFYLCASSLDRGLENIQYFGAGTRLSVL.

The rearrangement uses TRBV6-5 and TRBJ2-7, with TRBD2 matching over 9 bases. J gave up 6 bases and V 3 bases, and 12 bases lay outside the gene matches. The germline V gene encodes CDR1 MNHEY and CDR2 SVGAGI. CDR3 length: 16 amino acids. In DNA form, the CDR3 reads TGTGCCAGCAGTTATCCCCCGGCTAGCGGGACGCCCGAGCAGTACTTC. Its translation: CASSYPPASGTPEQYF.

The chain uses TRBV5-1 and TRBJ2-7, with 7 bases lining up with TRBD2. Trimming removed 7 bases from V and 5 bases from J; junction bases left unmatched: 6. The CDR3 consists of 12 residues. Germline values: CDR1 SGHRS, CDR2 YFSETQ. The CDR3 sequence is CASGTGGHEQYF. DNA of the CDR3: TGCGCCAGCGGAACGGGAGGCCACGAGCAGTACTTC.